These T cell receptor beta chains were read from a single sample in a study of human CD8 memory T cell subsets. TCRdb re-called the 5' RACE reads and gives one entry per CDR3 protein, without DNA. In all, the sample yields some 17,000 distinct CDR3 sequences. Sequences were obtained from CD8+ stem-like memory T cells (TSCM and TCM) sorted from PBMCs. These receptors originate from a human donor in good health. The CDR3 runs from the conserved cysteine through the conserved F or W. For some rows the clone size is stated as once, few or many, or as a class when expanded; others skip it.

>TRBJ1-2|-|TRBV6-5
CASSYGPQTEFGYTF
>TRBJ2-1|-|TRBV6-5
CASSWAGQGTTKQFF
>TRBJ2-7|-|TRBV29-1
CSALKGYEQYF
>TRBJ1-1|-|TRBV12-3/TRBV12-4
CASSSHLIQAFF
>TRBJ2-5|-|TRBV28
CATTQSGWEETQYF
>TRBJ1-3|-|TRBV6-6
CASSKHPGQTEDYSGNTIYF
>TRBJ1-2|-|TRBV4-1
CASSQTKINYGYTF
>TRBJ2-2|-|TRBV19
CASSTRMGEARTGELFF
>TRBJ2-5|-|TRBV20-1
CSAAPSVIVRQETQYF
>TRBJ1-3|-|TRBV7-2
CASSPSDGGASGNTIYF
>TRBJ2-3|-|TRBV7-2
CASSLLGSGYTDTQYF
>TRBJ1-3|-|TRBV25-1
CASSERGTGVGNTIYF
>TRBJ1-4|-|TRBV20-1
CSARGQGAATNEKLFF
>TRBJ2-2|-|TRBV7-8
CASSPGTGGAGELFF
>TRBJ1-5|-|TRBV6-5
CASSPGTGVTQPQHF
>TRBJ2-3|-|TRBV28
CASSFGGTDTQYF
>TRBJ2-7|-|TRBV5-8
CASSYGPAYEQYF
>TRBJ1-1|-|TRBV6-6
CASSYVMNTEAFF
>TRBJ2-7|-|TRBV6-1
CASSEAPGPYEQYF
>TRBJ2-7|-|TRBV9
CASSVVSDPSYEQYF
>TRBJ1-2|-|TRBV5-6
CASSAGGSGYTF
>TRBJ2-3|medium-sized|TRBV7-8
CASSLSGTVAGGNTDTQYF
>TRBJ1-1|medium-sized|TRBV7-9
CASSLSNLNTEAFF
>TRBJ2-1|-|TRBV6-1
CASSAGVLGNNEQFF
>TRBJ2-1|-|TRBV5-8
CASSSRTSGARNEQFF
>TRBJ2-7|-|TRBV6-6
CASSYGSGQSPYEQYF
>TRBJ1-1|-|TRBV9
CASSVGDRGTEAFF
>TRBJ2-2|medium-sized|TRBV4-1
CASSQTGTGELFF
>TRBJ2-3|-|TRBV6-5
CASGGDGWSTDTQYF
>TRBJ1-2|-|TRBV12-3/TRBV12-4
CASSRGVEGYGYTF
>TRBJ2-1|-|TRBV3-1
CASRPGTVNEQFF
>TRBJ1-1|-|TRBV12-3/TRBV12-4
CASSSGGRDTEAFF
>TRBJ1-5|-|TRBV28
CASSSRDRGLRNQPQHF
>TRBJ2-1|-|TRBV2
CASRGPGTSAYNEQFF
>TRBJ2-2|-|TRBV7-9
CASSFSGTGELFF
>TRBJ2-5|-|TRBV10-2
CASSESRTGEETQYF
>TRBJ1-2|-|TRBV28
CASSLTGNYGYTF
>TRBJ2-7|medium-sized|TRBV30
CAWSVVQSGGSEQYF
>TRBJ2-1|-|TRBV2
CASSDDSGAPLAGGDEQFF
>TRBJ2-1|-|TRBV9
CASSAGGGSYNEQFF
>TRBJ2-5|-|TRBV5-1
CASSPGLAGEETQYF
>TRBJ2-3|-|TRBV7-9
CASSPRDRDTDTQYF
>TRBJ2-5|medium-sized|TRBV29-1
CSCRGVGSQETQYF
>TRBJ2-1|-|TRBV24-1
CATSDYGSYNEQFF
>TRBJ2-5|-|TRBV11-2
CASSSWTSGSQETQYF
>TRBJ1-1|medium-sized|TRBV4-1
CASSQFRGTEAFF
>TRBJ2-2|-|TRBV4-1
CASSLTRTVSNTGELFF
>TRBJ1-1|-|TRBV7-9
CASRGWMTEAFF
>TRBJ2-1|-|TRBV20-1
CSARDLGGSSVSNEQFF
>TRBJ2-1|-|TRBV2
CASNQGGKHQFF
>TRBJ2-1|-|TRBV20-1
CSATRTSGRGNEQFF
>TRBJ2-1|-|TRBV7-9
CASSLVLQGSYNEQFF
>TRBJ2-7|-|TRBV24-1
CATSDYYEQYF
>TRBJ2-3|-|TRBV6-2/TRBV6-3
CASRLNFYATDTQYF
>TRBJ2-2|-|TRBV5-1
CASSLALATANTGELFF
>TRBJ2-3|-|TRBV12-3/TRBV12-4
CASSPGQSTDTQYF
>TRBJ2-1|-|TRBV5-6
CASSSLAGDSEQFF
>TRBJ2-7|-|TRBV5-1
CASSPGQGVRYEQYF
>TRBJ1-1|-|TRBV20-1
CSASEGGSTEAFF